This T cell receptor beta chain was found in a study of cytomegalovirus exposure and HLA in healthy donors. Study conclusions and caveats: An ancestry cluster, one associated with Asian ancestry, reportedly showed fewer N-insertions than the 666-donor mean in a later analysis.

CDR1 and CDR2 from the germline V gene are KGHSH and LQKENI. The CDR3 is 14 residues long. Trimming took 3 bases from V and 8 from J; bases not matched to a gene: 5. Primers: 60 Vbeta forward and 13 Jbeta reverse. Measured with immunoSEQ multiplex PCR; TCRdb has only the in-frame clones, and not every one. The sample consists of over 150,000 clones, roughly 80% of them appearing once. Regarding this clone: Its antigen is not identified.

The gene calls are TRBV18 and TRBJ2-1, with TRBD1 matching 9 bases. This TCR was recovered from a boy aged 2-9 years in good health and CMV-seronegative. The specimen was PBMCs. CDR3 coding DNA: TGTGCCAGCTCACCCCCGGACAGGGGCGATGAGCAGTTCTTC. Translating it yields CASSPPDRGDEQFF.